Listed here are 14 T cell receptor beta chains from one sample, sequenced in a study of T cells after yellow fever vaccination. TCRdb recomputed calls from the 5' RACE reads with MiXCR, one row per CDR3 protein. The table has about 340,000 distinct CDR3 sequences, 12% seen once. The sample here was CD4+ T cells sorted from PBMCs, taken 15 days after the yellow fever booster vaccination. Source of these receptors: a man aged 18-30 years who received the YFV17D yellow fever vaccine.

The V gene is TRBV11-3, the J gene TRBJ2-1, with 14 bases identical to TRBD2. Germline assignment: CDR1 SGHNT and CDR2 YENEEA. Losses at the gene ends were 4 bases for V and 2 bases for J; bases not matched to a gene: 4. The CDR3 has 17 residues. Here the CDR3 reads CASSSGTSGGTYNEQFF. The CDR3, as DNA: TGTGCCAGCAGCTCGGGGACTAGCGGGGGCACCTACAATGAGCAGTTCTTC.

V is TRBV4-1 and J is TRBJ2-3; 12 positions match TRBD2. J was trimmed by 6 bases and V by 5 bases; bases with no gene match: 15. Germline CDR1 is MGHRA and CDR2 is YSYEKL. This CDR3 comprises 18 residues. In DNA form, the CDR3 reads TGCGCCAGCAGCGCCCGAGCGCCTAGCGGGGGGGCCCGGGATACGCAGTATTTT. It codes for CASSARAPSGGARDTQYF.

This clonotype was observed a few times. This chain joins TRBV6-2 or TRBV6-3 and TRBJ1-6; TRBD1 agrees at 10 bases. This CDR3 comprises 16 residues. The junction had 8 bases not matched to a gene; V was cut back by 5 bases and J by 7 bases. Germline V CDR1 and CDR2: MNHEY, SVGEGT. This CDR3 reads CASSPVRGQGNSPLHF. The CDR3 DNA reads as TGTGCCAGCAGTCCCGTGCGGGGACAGGGGAATTCACCCCTCCACTTT.

V and J are TRBV3-2 and TRBJ1-2; whether TRBD1, the table's D call, matches the DNA was not checked. TRBV3-2 is noted as a pseudogene. The CDR3 covers 19 residues. Written as DNA, the CDR3 is TGTGCCAGCAGCCGACGACAGGGGCCAAAGCTAAGGGCGTTGTTTGGCTACACCTTC. Its translation: CASSRRQGPKLRALFGYTF.

This clonotype was counted a few times. The chain links TRBV4-2 to TRBJ2-3, with D hard to call. Germline CDR1 and CDR2: LGHNA and YNFKEQ. The V end was cut by 1 base, the J end by 4 bases, with 12 bases between. The CDR3 totals 15 residues. CDR3 DNA sequence: TGTGCCAGCAGCCAAGTTGGTGTGGTGGCAGATACGCAGTATTTT. Residues: CASSQVGVVADTQYF.

There are a few counts of this clonotype. This sequence joins TRBV30 and TRBJ1-1, with a possible D match to TRBD1 (6 bases). Trimming took off 3 bases at V and 5 bases at J, with 19 bases between the two ends. This CDR3 comprises 15 residues. CDR1 is GTSNPN, CDR2 SVGIG, per germline (reference sequence). The CDR3 spells CAWSALTGSSTEAFF. The CDR3 nucleotides read TGTGCCTGGAGCGCCCTAACAGGGTCGAGTACTGAAGCTTTCTTT. The full variable domain, with the rest looked up from reference TRBV30 and TRBJ1-1, is SQTIHQWPATLVQPVGSPLSLECTVEGTSNPNLYWYRQAAGRGLQLLFYSVGIGQISSEVPQNLSASRPQDRQFILSSKKLLLSDSGFYLCAWSALTGSSTEAFFGQGTRLTVV.

J is TRBJ1-5 and V is TRBV3-1; the D gene is possibly TRBD1 (6 bases). V was trimmed by 0 bases and J by 6 bases, leaving 12 bases between them. This CDR3 is 15 amino acids long. Germline V CDR1 and CDR2: LGHDT, YNNKEL (reference sequence). CDR3: CASSQDIGGGQPQHF. In nucleotides, the CDR3 is TGTGCCAGCAGCCAAGATATCGGGGGCGGTCAGCCCCAGCATTTT.

The rearrangement links TRBV5-4 to TRBJ2-5; D possibly corresponds to TRBD1 (6 bases). The CDR3 totals 15 residues. Trimming removed 0 bases at V and 2 bases at J, with 11 bases between. Germline values: CDR1 SGHNT, CDR2 YYREEE (reference sequence). CDR3 nucleotide sequence: TGTGCCAGCAGCTTGGCCGAGAGGGGGCAAGAGACCCAGTACTTC. Translated: CASSLAERGQETQYF.

This chain joins TRBV20-1 and TRBJ2-5; D assignment may be TRBD1 or TRBD2 (5 bases each). There are 13 residues in the CDR3. Trimming shortened V by 3 bases and J by 0 bases, and 8 bases separated the two germline ends. CDR1 is DFQATT, CDR2 SNEGSKA, per germline (reference sequence). The CDR3: CSASGAYQETQYF. The DNA of the CDR3 is TGCAGTGCTAGCGGGGCGTACCAAGAGACCCAGTACTTC.

This chain joins TRBV7-9 and TRBJ1-4; D is unresolved. Germline-derived CDR1 and CDR2 are SEHNR and FQNEAQ (reference sequence). V was pared by 1 base and J by 7 bases, with 4 bases between. This CDR3 spans 12 amino acids. The CDR3 DNA reads as TGTGCCAGCAGCTTAGTGAGTGAAAAACTGTTTTTT. Amino acids: CASSLVSEKLFF.

The J gene is TRBJ2-6, the V gene TRBV4-1, with D unresolved. CDR1 and CDR2 from the germline V gene are MGHRA and YSYEKL. This CDR3 spans 16 amino acids. V was cut by 1 base and J by 1 base, with 8 bases left in between. CDR3 DNA: TGCGCCAGCAGCCAAGGGCATATTTCTGGGGCCAACGTCCTGACTTTC. Translation gives CASSQGHISGANVLTF.

The table lists this clonotype with a few counts. The rearrangement links TRBV5-6 to TRBJ2-2; perhaps TRBD1 as D (5 bases). The germline CDR1 and CDR2 sequences are SGHDT and YYEEEE. The V gene lost 3 bases and the J gene lost 0 bases, with 9 bases spanning the gap. This CDR3 contains 15 residues. CDR3 in amino acids: CASSYGAPNTGELFF. The CDR3 DNA sequence: TGTGCCAGCAGCTATGGGGCGCCGAACACCGGGGAGCTGTTTTTT.

CDR3 sequence reads: CASSQQRSYNEQFF. CDR3 sequence (DNA): TGTGCCAGCAGCCAACAAAGGAGCTACAATGAGCAGTTCTTC. This chain uses TRBV12-3 or TRBV12-4 with TRBJ2-1; D remains unclear. V lost 6 bases, J lost 3 bases, and 12 bases lay in between. This CDR3 spans 14 amino acids.

V usage is TRBV18 and J usage is TRBJ1-2, with TRBD1 matching 8 bases. Germline trimming cut 6 bases from V and 5 bases from J; bases unmatched to any gene: 11. This CDR3 is 15 amino acids long. The germline gives CDR1 KGHSH, CDR2 LQKENI. The CDR3 loop is CASSASGTGIYGYTF. CDR3 coding DNA: TGTGCCAGCTCCGCATCCGGGACAGGAATTTATGGCTACACCTTC.